This T cell receptor beta chain was identified in a study of cytomegalovirus exposure and HLA in healthy donors. Study findings and constraints: Several V segments, TRBV6-2 and TRBV6-3 among them, could not be told apart and were dropped.

Note on this clone: Its matching antigen is unknown.

The V gene's germline CDR1 is MNHEY and CDR2 SMNVEV (reference sequence). V gave up 2 bases and J gave up 6 bases, with 14 bases separating them. The CDR3 extends over 15 amino acids. Both 60 Vbeta primers and 13 Jbeta primers went into the PCR. Sequenced by immunoSEQ multiplex PCR; TCRdb stores in-frame clones only, minus some. Of some 84,000 clones in the sample, roughly 73% are singletons; the top ten hold roughly 2.6%. The chain uses TRBV27 and TRBJ2-1; tentatively, D is TRBD2 (5 bases). The source is a male donor in good health and CMV-seropositive. Sequences were obtained from PBMCs. The CDR3 loop is CASSLLERGFNEQFF. CDR3 DNA sequence: TGTGCCAGCAGTTTACTGGAGAGAGGGTTCAATGAGCAGTTCTTC.